This T cell receptor (beta chain) was sequenced during a study of blood T cell repertoires in COVID-19. TCRdb's copy holds only in-frame clones and misses some; the assay was immunoSEQ multiplex PCR. Of roughly 250,000 clones in the sample, approximately 86% were seen once. Participants came from fewer than 25 US areas, aged roughly 18 to 95 years. Participants were placed into cohorts based on the clinical history they reported. This CDR3 spans 16 amino acids. Germline CDR1 and CDR2: LGHNA and YSLEER. Trimming at V came to 0 bases and at J to 0 bases, leaving 3 bases not matched to a gene. The sample comprised PBMCs or T cells enriched from blood (not recorded which). The genes are TRBV4-3 and TRBJ2-7; 9 bases align to TRBD2. This receptor was obtained from a woman in her 30s with acute COVID-19. CDR3 bases: TGCGCCAGCAGCCAAGATCTAGCGGGGAGCTCCTACGAGCAGTACTTC. Residues: CASSQDLAGSSYEQYF.